One sample yielded the 14 T cell receptor beta chains listed below, sequenced in a study of blood T cell repertoires in COVID-19. The protocol was immunoSEQ multiplex PCR, while the TCRdb copy is restricted to in-frame clones and leaves out a portion. This sample has 90,000 to 120,000 clones; about nine tenths occur once, and the top ten carry 6.8%. The material sequenced was peripheral blood. These TCRs come from a man aged 45-60 years with active or convalescent COVID-19.

This sequence joins TRBV19 and TRBJ1-5; the match to TRBD1 covers 7 bases. This CDR3 region has 14 residues. From germline, CDR1 is LNHDA and CDR2 SQIVND (reference sequence). Germline trimming cut 3 bases from V and 9 bases from J; bases unmatched to any gene: 8. CDR3 bases: TGTGCCAGTAGTATCCGACAGGGAGGAGGGCCCCAGCATTTT. It translates to CASSIRQGGGPQHF.

This clone occurred a few times. The chain employs TRBV5-1 and TRBJ1-2; the match to TRBD1 covers 8 bases. The ends lost 4 bases at V and 4 bases at J; junction bases unmatched: 3. CDR3 length equals 13 residues. Per germline, CDR1 SGHRS and CDR2 YFSETQ. The CDR3 nucleotides are TGCGCCAGCAGCATGACAGGGGTCTATGGCTACACCTTC. This codes for CASSMTGVYGYTF. Full variable domain (outside the CDR3, taken from reference TRBV5-1 and TRBJ1-2): KAGVTQTPRYLIKTRGQQVTLSCSPISGHRSVSWYQQTPGQGLQFLFEYFSETQRNKGNFPGRFSGRQFSNSRSEMNVSTLELGDSALYLCASSMTGVYGYTFGSGTRLTVV.

This sequence joins TRBV5-1 and TRBJ2-1; the D is unclear. The CDR3 loop spans 13 amino acids. The V gene's germline CDR1 is SGHRS and CDR2 YFSETQ. Deletions cut 4 bases from V and 14 bases from J, with 19 bases between. CDR3 coding DNA: TGCGCCAGCAGCCCTACTTCGGAGCCCCTCGAGTTCTTC. Its protein is CASSPTSEPLEFF.

The gene calls are TRBV28 and TRBJ1-5; 11 bases match TRBD1. The V segment lost 6 bases and the J segment 2 bases; nucleotides outside the gene matches: 6. The CDR3 is 16 amino acids. From germline, CDR1 is MDHEN and CDR2 SYDVKM. CDR3: CASRRTGGLGNQPQHF. CDR3 coding DNA: TGTGCCAGCAGGCGGACAGGGGGCCTTGGCAATCAGCCCCAGCATTTT.

This clone appeared once. In DNA, the CDR3 is TGTGCCAGCAGCCCAACCCTGGGAGAAGAATATGGCTACACCTTC. It is translated as CASSPTLGEEYGYTF. This rearrangement joins TRBV5-4 to TRBJ1-2; no definite D call. Trimming took off 4 bases at V and 5 bases at J, with 18 bases between the two ends. From germline, CDR1 is SGHNT and CDR2 YYREEE (reference sequence). This CDR3 contains 15 residues.

V usage is TRBV27 and J usage is TRBJ2-3, with D uncertain. Germline CDR1 and CDR2: MNHEY and SMNVEV (reference sequence). V lost 4 bases to trimming and J lost 2 bases, with 7 bases between them. This CDR3 spans 13 amino acids. This CDR3 is CASSYFFTDTQYF. The CDR3 coding sequence is TGTGCCAGCAGTTACTTCTTCACAGATACGCAGTATTTT.

This clone was recorded a few times. This chain links TRBV28 with TRBJ2-1, with 10 bases aligning to TRBD2. J gave up 8 bases and V 8 bases, and 18 bases lay outside the gene matches. Germline loops: CDR1 MDHEN, CDR2 SYDVKM. The length of the CDR3 is 17 residues. For the CDR3, the DNA is TGTGCCAGCCAAGGGCGTAGCGCTAGCGGGAGTAAAGATGAGCAGTTCTTC. It translates to CASQGRSASGSKDEQFF. Drawing the rest from reference TRBV28 and TRBJ2-1, the complete variable domain is DVKVTQSSRYLVKRTGEKVFLECVQDMDHENMFWYRQDPGLGLRLIYFSYDVKMKEKGDIPEGYSVSREKKERFSLILESASTNQTSMYLCASQGRSASGSKDEQFFGPGTRLTVL.

This clone was seen once. The J gene is TRBJ2-7, the V gene TRBV28; weak D call: TRBD2 (6 bases). Germline values: CDR1 MDHEN, CDR2 SYDVKM. V lost 1 base and J lost 2, with 15 bases in between. There are 16 residues in the CDR3. The CDR3 DNA reads as TGTGCCAGCAGTTTATTCATCCTAGCGCCTACCTACGAGCAGTACTTC. It is translated as CASSLFILAPTYEQYF.

The genes are TRBV7-8 and TRBJ2-3; D not certain. CDR1 and CDR2 (germline): SGHVS, FQNEAQ. Trimming took off 0 bases at V and 8 bases at J, with 24 bases between the two ends. The CDR3 has 18 amino acids. CDR3 sequence: CASSLARVGKTQPTTQYF. Here the CDR3 DNA reads TGTGCCAGCAGCTTAGCGCGTGTTGGAAAGACACAGCCAACTACGCAGTATTTT.

CDR3 in amino acids: CASSPSSGGYEQYF. The CDR3 DNA sequence: TGTGCCAGCAGCCCCTCGTCGGGAGGGTACGAGCAGTACTTC. The chain has TRBV28 and TRBJ2-7; TRBD2 matches at 8 bases. CDR3 length: 14 residues. The V segment lost 6 bases and the J segment 4 bases; nucleotides outside the gene matches: 8. Germline loops: CDR1 MDHEN, CDR2 SYDVKM.

The V gene is TRBV11-2, the J gene TRBJ2-7; maybe TRBD2 (6 bases). Trimming took off 1 base at V and 2 bases at J, with 9 bases between the two ends. The CDR3 runs to 14 residues. Germline assignment: CDR1 SGHAT and CDR2 FQNNGV. In nucleotides, the CDR3 is TGTGCCAGCAGCTTAGTGCGGGATCCCTACGAGCAGTACTTC. This translates into CASSLVRDPYEQYF.

This chain links TRBV10-2 with TRBJ1-5, with D unresolved. Germline-derived CDR1 and CDR2 are WSHSY and SAAADI. The V and J ends lost 2 bases and 4 bases respectively, with 6 bases between them. CDR3 length equals 13 residues. The CDR3 DNA reads as TGCGCCAGCAGTGAGCGAGCTAATCAGCCCCAGCATTTT. Its protein product is CASSERANQPQHF.

This sequence joins TRBV6-4 and TRBJ1-2; 8 bases map to TRBD1. J lost 8 bases, V lost 4 bases, and 6 bases had no gene match. CDR1 and CDR2 from the germline V gene are MRHNA and SNTAGT. The CDR3 loop spans 13 amino acids. This chain's CDR3 is CASSVSGGRGYTF. CDR3 coding DNA: TGTGCCAGCAGTGTGTCAGGGGGCAGGGGCTACACCTTC.

The gene calls are TRBV9 and TRBJ1-2; D is undetermined. Germline values: CDR1 SGDLS, CDR2 YYNGEE. V was shortened by 3 bases and J by 5 bases, with 20 bases between the two germline ends. This CDR3 contains 16 residues. The CDR3 DNA follows: TGTGCCAGCAGCGCCGGCGAGGGAGGTGTTCTTTATGGCTACACCTTC. It encodes CASSAGEGGVLYGYTF.